This T cell receptor beta chain appears in the sequencing data of a study of graft-versus-host responses after intestinal transplantation. Measured with immunoSEQ multiplex PCR; TCRdb has only the in-frame clones, and not every one. This sample has around 5,000 clones, with approximately 30% found just once. Plates contained around 200,000 CFSE-labeled responder cells and around 200,000 irradiated, violet-dye-labeled stimulator cells. As concerns this clone: Relative to the germline gene, one junction end is altered; a read error may explain this.

Sequences were derived from alloreactive CD8+ T cells from a mixed lymphocyte reaction culture, sampled before intestinal transplant. Subset defined: CFSE-low proliferating T cells sorted from approximately 6-day pre-transplant mixed lymphocyte reaction (GvH or HvG direction). The TCR originated in a human patient who received an intestinal transplant.

The CDR3 is CASSLQVNTEAFF. The CDR3 DNA is TGTGCCAGCAGCCTGCAGGTGAACACTGAAGCTTTCTTT. The rearrangement links TRBV4-1 to TRBJ1-1; D is unclear. This CDR3 comprises 13 residues. CDR1 and CDR2 from the germline V gene are MGHRA and YSYEKL.